Following are 22 T cell receptor beta chains from one sample sequenced in a study of blood T cell repertoires in COVID-19. Using immunoSEQ multiplex PCR, the repertoire was profiled, and TCRdb retains in-frame clones only, with some absent. The sample has 120,000 to 150,000 clones; approximately 81% are singletons. Material: peripheral blood. The receptor set was obtained from a human donor with acute or convalescent COVID-19. The donor label of this sample is uncertain.

The J gene is TRBJ1-4, the V gene TRBV11-2; no clear D. CDR3 length equals 14 residues. Germline CDR1 and CDR2: SGHAT and FQNNGV. V was pared by 3 bases and J by 8 bases, with 13 bases between. The CDR3 region has the DNA TGTGCCAGCAGCTTTAGGTGGGCTCAAGAAAAACTGTTTTTT. Translating gives CASSFRWAQEKLFF.

The J gene is TRBJ2-4, the V gene TRBV7-9, with TRBD1 matching over 7 bases. Looked up from germline, CDR1 is SEHNR and CDR2 is FQNEAQ (reference sequence). J gave up 7 bases and V 2 bases, and 5 bases lay outside the gene matches. This CDR3 has 14 amino acids. The CDR3 reads CASSLPDRENIQYF. The CDR3 DNA reads TGTGCCAGCAGCTTACCCGACAGGGAGAACATTCAGTACTTC.

The chain uses TRBV7-9 and TRBJ2-1; 7 nucleotides match TRBD1. CDR1 is SEHNR and CDR2 is FQNEAQ in the germline V gene (reference sequence). The V segment lost 4 bases and the J segment 4 bases; nucleotides outside the gene matches: 16. This CDR3 has 18 amino acids. CDR3 residues: CASSSKQKPGQLYNEQFF. CDR3 DNA sequence: TGTGCCAGCAGCTCAAAGCAAAAACCGGGACAGCTATACAATGAGCAGTTCTTC.

This chain links TRBV6-6 with TRBJ2-5; D may be TRBD2 (5 bases). The germline gives CDR1 MNHNY, CDR2 SVGAGI (reference sequence). The CDR3 runs to 15 residues. Trimming stripped 2 bases from V and 4 bases from J, with 14 bases between. In DNA, the CDR3 is TGTGCCAGCAGTTACAACGGCCGGGGATCAGAGACCCAGTACTTC. Protein sequence: CASSYNGRGSETQYF.

This sequence joins TRBV5-6 and TRBJ2-3, with 10 bases matching TRBD2. The ends lost 3 bases at V and 3 bases at J; junction bases unmatched: 1. This CDR3 comprises 14 residues. CDR1 is SGHDT and CDR2 is YYEEEE in the germline V gene. The chain's CDR3 is CASSSLAGTDTQYF. The CDR3 nucleotides are TGTGCCAGCAGCTCACTAGCGGGGACAGATACGCAGTATTTT.

V is TRBV4-3 and J is TRBJ1-2; no reliable D call. CDR3 length: 15 amino acids. Trimming removed 0 bases from V and 2 bases from J, with 10 bases in between. Germline V gives CDR1 LGHNA, CDR2 YSLEER. CDR3 nucleotides: TGCGCCAGCAGCCAAGATCACGAGGTCAACTATGGCTACACCTTC. This sequence encodes CASSQDHEVNYGYTF.

The chain recombines TRBV6-6 with TRBJ2-3, with 9 positions matching TRBD1. Per the germline V gene, CDR1 is MNHNY and CDR2 is SVGAGI (reference sequence). Trimming removed 4 bases from V and 3 bases from J; junction bases left unmatched: 5. This CDR3 region has 15 residues. The CDR3 loop is CASSSRDRATDTQYF. CDR3 nucleotides: TGTGCCAGCAGTTCGAGGGACAGGGCGACAGATACGCAGTATTTT.

This sequence joins TRBV5-6 and TRBJ2-5, with 8 bases that match TRBD2. V shed 1 base and J 4 bases; nucleotides not matched to a gene: 6. From germline, CDR1 is SGHDT and CDR2 YYEEEE. This CDR3 is built from 15 residues. This CDR3 reads CASSLLSGGRETQYF. The CDR3 coding sequence is TGTGCCAGCAGCTTGCTTTCGGGGGGGAGAGAGACCCAGTACTTC.

V usage is TRBV3-1 (or the pseudogene TRBV3-2) and J usage is TRBJ1-5; TRBD1 might be the D (5 bases). CDR1 LGHDT and CDR2 YNNKEL come from the germline V gene (reference sequence). This CDR3 has 15 amino acids. Trimming took off 1 base at V and 3 bases at J, with 10 bases between the two ends. The DNA of the CDR3 is TGTGCCAGCAGCCAAGTATACAGGCCCAATCAGCCCCAGCATTTT. It codes for CASSQVYRPNQPQHF.

The CDR3 is CASSAGTGNYGYTF. Written as DNA, the CDR3 is TGTGCCAGCAGCGCCGGGACAGGGAACTATGGCTACACCTTC. The chain carries TRBV6-2 or TRBV6-3 and TRBJ1-2, with 9 bases that match TRBD1. Trimming cost V 6 bases and J 2 bases; bases outside gene matches: 4. The CDR3 is made up of 14 amino acids. Germline values: CDR1 MNHEY, CDR2 SVGEGT.

The chain employs TRBV5-8 and TRBJ1-4, with a weak D call TRBD1 (6 bases). Trimming pared 4 bases from V and 5 bases from J, leaving 18 bases between. The CDR3 sequence is 16 residues long. The germline V gene has CDR1 SGHTS and CDR2 YDEGEE. The CDR3 bases are TGTGCCAGCAGCGTGGAACAGGGCGGGTCAAATGAAAAACTGTTTTTT. Its translation: CASSVEQGGSNEKLFF. Together with reference TRBV5-8 and TRBJ1-4, the CDR3 gives the full variable domain: EAGVTQSPTHLIKTRGQQATLRCSPISGHTSVYWYQQALGLGLQFLLWYDEGEERNRGNFPPRFSGRQFPNYSSELNVNALELEDSALYLCASSVEQGGSNEKLFFGSGTQLSVL.

The chain carries TRBV11-1 and TRBJ2-5; maybe TRBD2 (6 bases). Trimming took 2 bases from V and 1 from J, leaving 11 bases between them. The CDR3 length is 15 residues. The germline V gene has CDR1 SGHAT and CDR2 FQDESV (reference sequence). Here the CDR3 reads CASSLRVAVQETQYF. CDR3 bases: TGTGCCAGCAGCTTAAGGGTAGCGGTCCAAGAGACCCAGTACTTC.

This clone appeared a few times. The rearrangement links TRBV27 to TRBJ2-7, with D possibly being TRBD2 (5 bases). V lost 2 bases to trimming and J lost 2 bases, with 10 bases between them. Germline assignment: CDR1 MNHEY and CDR2 SMNVEV (reference sequence). The CDR3 spans 14 residues. Here the CDR3 reads CASSLGAVTYEQYF. The CDR3 DNA reads TGTGCCAGCAGTTTAGGAGCGGTTACCTACGAGCAGTACTTC.

This clone was seen once. The V call is TRBV6-4, the J call TRBJ2-3; possible D gene TRBD1, 6 bases. The CDR3 contains 15 residues. Trimming removed 2 bases from V and 0 bases from J, with 9 bases in between. Looked up from germline, CDR1 is MRHNA and CDR2 is SNTAGT. The CDR3 DNA reads TGTGCCAGCAGTGACGTTCAGGGGAGCACAGATACGCAGTATTTT. This codes for CASSDVQGSTDTQYF.

The rearrangement uses TRBV3-1 (or the pseudogene TRBV3-2) and TRBJ1-2; 8 nucleotides line up with TRBD1. CDR3 length: 14 amino acids. Germline V CDR1 and CDR2: LGHDT, YNNKEL (reference sequence). Unmatched junction bases numbered 9, after V lost 4 bases and J lost 8 bases. CDR3 region: CASSLRTGWDGYTF. The CDR3 nucleotides are TGTGCCAGCAGCCTCCGGACAGGGTGGGACGGCTACACCTTC.

The chain employs TRBV7-9 and TRBJ2-3; D is possibly TRBD2 (6 bases). The V and J ends lost 6 bases and 2 bases respectively, with 15 bases between them. CDR1 SEHNR and CDR2 FQNEAQ come from the germline V gene (reference sequence). The CDR3 spans 15 residues. CDR3 sequence: CASRARDWSTDTQYF. The CDR3 coding sequence is TGTGCCAGCAGGGCACGGGACTGGTCCACAGATACGCAGTATTTT.

The chain has TRBV5-1 and TRBJ2-5, with 7 bases aligning to TRBD1. V lost 1 base and J lost 3; bases outside the gene matches: 3. The CDR3 is made up of 14 amino acids. The germline CDR1 and CDR2 sequences are SGHRS and YFSETQ. CDR3 DNA: TGCGCCAGCAGCTTGTTCCAGGGGGAAGAGACCCAGTACTTC. It translates to CASSLFQGEETQYF.

V is TRBV11-2 and J is TRBJ1-1, with 9 bases fitting TRBD1. This CDR3 contains 15 residues. V lost 5 bases to trimming and J lost 9 bases; unmatched junction nucleotides: 13. CDR1 and CDR2 (germline): SGHAT, FQNNGV. DNA of the CDR3: TGTGCCAGCAGCCCACAGGGGGCGCATGGACTTAAAGCTTTCTTT. It specifies CASSPQGAHGLKAFF.

Only a few counts were recorded for this clone. CDR3 sequence: CAWRRDRARRYGYTF. The CDR3 DNA follows: TGTGCCTGGAGAAGGGACAGGGCCAGGCGTTATGGCTACACCTTC. This chain links TRBV30 with TRBJ1-2, with 9 bases fitting TRBD1. This CDR3 comprises 15 residues. Germline CDR1 is GTSNPN and CDR2 is SVGIG (reference sequence). The trim removed 3 bases at V and 5 bases at J, leaving 10 bases unmatched.

J is TRBJ2-2 and V is TRBV2, with no clear D. The germline V and J ends were trimmed by 7 bases and 5 bases, with 11 bases remaining between them. The CDR3 sequence is 13 residues long. Germline V gene data show CDR1 as SNHLY and CDR2 as FYNNEI. The CDR3 bases are TGTGCCAGCATACAGAGCTTTACCGGGGAGCTGTTTTTT. Amino acids: CASIQSFTGELFF.

Worth noting for this clone: One junction end disagrees with the germline gene, perhaps due to a read error. The rearrangement joins TRBV7-7 to TRBJ2-1; 11 bases are a match to TRBD2. Germline-derived CDR1 and CDR2 are SSHAT and FNYEAQ (reference sequence). The CDR3 totals 16 residues. The CDR3 nucleotides read TGTGCTAGCAGCCTGGATAGCGGGAGGGGTTACAATGAGCAGTTCTTC. Translated: CASSLDSGRGYNEQFF.

J is TRBJ2-3 and V is TRBV5-4; 7 nucleotides line up with TRBD1. V shed 4 bases, J shed 2 bases, and the junction held 10 bases outside the gene matches. Germline V gene sequence: CDR1 SGHNT, CDR2 YYREEE (reference sequence). This CDR3 has 16 residues. The CDR3 sequence: CASSRGTEINTDTQYF. The DNA of the CDR3 is TGTGCCAGCAGCCGAGGGACAGAAATTAACACAGATACGCAGTATTTT.